The clone carrying this T cell receptor beta chain was recorded at least ten times. Its antigen is currently unknown. This specimen comes from a study of T-cell reconstitution after alpha-beta-depleted transplantation in children. Findings of the study overall: Day-60 TCRbeta diversity that was high in some patients was derived from surviving recipient T cells and thymic progenitors.

Germline-derived CDR1 and CDR2 are SGHRS and YFSETQ. This CDR3 has 13 residues. The ends lost 3 bases at V and 3 bases at J; junction bases unmatched: 1. This sample's TCRbeta library carried unique molecular identifier barcodes. TCRdb passed the PCR reads through MiXCR, listing each CDR3 protein once. Here the sample spans about 98,000 distinct CDR3 sequences, roughly 7.1% being singletons. The V call is TRBV5-1, the J call TRBJ1-2, with 8 bases identical to TRBD1. Sequences were derived from PBMCs, sampled before TCRalphabeta/CD19-depleted stem cell transplant. The TCR originated in a boy aged 2-9 years with acute lymphoblastic leukemia, due to receive a stem cell transplant. This CDR3 reads CASSSTGDYGYTF. CDR3 bases: TGCGCCAGCAGCTCGACAGGGGACTATGGCTACACCTTC.